The clone carrying this TCR beta chain has just one count. Its antigen is unidentified. The treatment here: oral pan-JAK inhibitor, 5-10 mg twice daily. The record originates from a study of CD8+ T cells in alopecia areata. Across the whole study: Among treated patients, oral tofacitinib was administered at 5 to 10 mg twice daily. Affected scalp percentage set treated patients' severity scores. After 6 to 18 months of tofacitinib, follow-up continued 6 months off drug.

The CDR3 sequence is 14 residues long. Germline CDR1 reads GTSNPN; CDR2 reads SVGIG (reference sequence). Deletions cut 0 bases from V and 3 bases from J, with 9 bases between. General observations from the study: Researchers report lesional scalp, most notably alopecia totalis/universalis, outstripped normal scalp in clonality.

Following extraction, RNA underwent reverse transcription to cDNA, which served as the sequencing template. Using immunoSEQ multiplex PCR, the repertoire was profiled, and TCRdb retains in-frame clones only, with some absent. The sample lists some 180,000 clones, around 51% occurring once. The chain is built from TRBV30 and TRBJ1-3; D possibly corresponds to TRBD1 (5 bases). The receptor comes from a human donor with alopecia areata. The sequencing used CD8+ T cells sorted from blood, collected around week 54, from a patient treated with tofacitinib. The CDR3 here is CAWSVRTFGNTIYF. The CDR3 coding sequence is TGTGCCTGGAGTGTACGGACATTTGGAAACACCATATATTTT.